This TCR beta chain was recovered during a study of T cell changes during pregnancy in multiple sclerosis. TCRdb's copy holds only in-frame clones and misses some; the assay was immunoSEQ multiplex PCR. The table lists roughly 61,000 clones, 90% to 95% of them singletons. Trimming at V came to 5 bases and at J to 10 bases, leaving 14 bases not matched to a gene. CDR1 is SGHRS and CDR2 is YFSETQ in the germline V gene. The CDR3 spans 16 residues. This chain connects TRBV5-1 to TRBJ2-1; 11 bases are a match to TRBD2. Material: peripheral blood, obtained after pregnancy. This sequence originates from a female donor with multiple sclerosis, enrolled in a pregnancy study. CDR3 nucleotide sequence: TGCGCCAGCAGTCCCGGGACTAGCGGAGGAGCGCGGGAGCAGTTCTTC. Translated: CASSPGTSGGAREQFF.